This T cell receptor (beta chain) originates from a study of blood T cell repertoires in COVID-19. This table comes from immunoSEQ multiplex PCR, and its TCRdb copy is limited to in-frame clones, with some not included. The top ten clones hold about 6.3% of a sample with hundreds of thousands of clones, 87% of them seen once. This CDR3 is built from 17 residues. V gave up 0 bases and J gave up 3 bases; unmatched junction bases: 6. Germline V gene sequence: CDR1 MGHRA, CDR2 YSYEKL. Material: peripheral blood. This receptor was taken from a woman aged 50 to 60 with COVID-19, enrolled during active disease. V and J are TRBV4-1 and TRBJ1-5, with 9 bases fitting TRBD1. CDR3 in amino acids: CASSQDIRDRDNQPQHF. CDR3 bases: TGCGCCAGCAGCCAAGATATCCGGGACAGGGACAATCAGCCCCAGCATTTT.